The present entry profiles one TCR beta chain with its context. Its cognate antigen is unknown. The CDR3 runs to 17 residues. The V gene's germline CDR1 is LGHNA and CDR2 YNFKEQ. The V segment lost 1 base and the J segment 0 bases; nucleotides outside the gene matches: 7. Individual cDNA molecules received unique molecular identifiers during library preparation. TCRdb re-called the 5' RACE reads with MiXCR, one entry per CDR3 protein. The sample has about 58,000 distinct CDR3 sequences, around 13% seen once. The record originates from a study of early T cells in non-severe SARS-CoV-2 infection. Overall study context: Investigators sequenced bulk RNA drawn from unsorted whole blood, and chains remained unpaired. General study findings and limits: VDJdb-based annotation leaned toward anti-spike CD8 responses and missed private and CD4 specificities.

The rearrangement joins TRBV4-2 to TRBJ2-3, with 7 bases fitting TRBD1. The receptor comes from an adult who was a healthcare worker with PCR-confirmed SARS-CoV-2 infection or an uninfected control (not recorded which). The donor label of this sample is uncertain. The source was whole blood, collected at baseline. This CDR3 reads CASSQGGPGQSTDTQYF. The CDR3 DNA reads as TGTGCCAGCAGCCAAGGGGGGCCGGGACAGAGCACAGATACGCAGTATTTT.